This TCR beta chain is from a study of cytomegalovirus exposure and HLA in healthy donors. Whole-study results and caveats: HLA allele associations emerged for about 18,000 TCR beta sequences in a later analysis, at 0.05 false discovery rate. The sole available immune exposure information was CMV serostatus.

The V and J ends lost 4 bases and 1 base, in that order; junction bases with no gene match: 10. CDR1 and CDR2 from the germline V gene are SGHKS and YYEKEE (reference sequence). This CDR3 comprises 16 residues. PCR was performed using 60 Vbeta and 13 Jbeta primers. The protocol was immunoSEQ multiplex PCR, while the TCRdb copy is restricted to in-frame clones and leaves out a portion. The sample shows tens of thousands of clones, around 67% of them seen only once. With respect to this clone: The antigen remains undetermined.

This TCR came from a woman aged 25 to 45 in good health and CMV-seronegative. Sequencing was performed on PBMCs. The chain uses TRBV5-5 and TRBJ2-5, with TRBD1 identical over 7 bases. CDR3 sequence (DNA): TGTGCCAGCAGCCCCACAATAGGGACAGCCCAAGAGACCCAGTACTTC. This translates into CASSPTIGTAQETQYF.